A selection of T cell receptor beta chains follows, all from one sample in a study of T cell responses to AZD1222 COVID-19 vaccine. Measured with immunoSEQ multiplex PCR; TCRdb has only the in-frame clones, and not every one. The sample contains over 150,000 clones, more than 90% of which appear only once. Sample: peripheral blood, taken on day 0 of AZD1222 vaccination. These receptors originate from an adult in good health. Both conserved end residues are part of each CDR3. A D gene is named only where the DNA matches it firmly. The size of a clone is reported for some rows only, either as once, few or many, or as a class for expanded clones.

d_call clone_size j_call v_call cdr3_nt cdr3_aa
NA NA TRBJ2-7 TRBV5-1 TGCGCCAGCAGCTTGGGAGACAGGATGCCGGAGCAGTACTTC CASSLGDRMPEQYF
TRBD1 NA TRBJ2-7 TRBV29-1 TGCAGCGTATCCATAGGACAGGGTCCCTACGAGCAGTACTTC CSVSIGQGPYEQYF
TRBD1 NA TRBJ1-6 TRBV11-2 TGTGCCAGCAGCTTTGGGACAGGGTTGGGGTCACCCCTCCACTTT CASSFGTGLGSPLHF
NA NA TRBJ1-2 TRBV6-5 TGTGCCAGCAGCCCCTCAGCGGATCCGGCATGGGGCTACACCTTC CASSPSADPAWGYTF
TRBD1 NA TRBJ1-5 TRBV6-2/TRBV6-3 TGTGCCAGCAGTTACGGCCCGGGACAGGTTATAGAGCCCCAGCATTTT CASSYGPGQVIEPQHF
NA NA TRBJ2-1 TRBV3-1/TRBV3-2 TGTGCCAGCAGCCAAGAAGGACAGCCCTACAATGAGCAGTTCTTC CASSQEGQPYNEQFF
TRBD1 NA TRBJ2-7 TRBV7-2 TGTGCCAGCAGCGCCGGGACAGGGGGATACTACGAGCAGTACTTC CASSAGTGGYYEQYF
TRBD1 NA TRBJ1-4 TRBV7-9 TGTGCCAGCAGCTTGGGGGGACAGGTTAAAGAAAAACTGTTTTTT CASSLGGQVKEKLFF
NA NA TRBJ1-1 TRBV7-8 TGTGCCAGCAGCCCTATAGGGAGCGCTGAAGCTTTCTTT CASSPIGSAEAFF
NA NA TRBJ1-1 TRBV11-2 TGTGCCAGCAGCTCAAAACCTGGGGGCACTGAAGCTTTCTTT CASSSKPGGTEAFF
NA NA TRBJ1-1 TRBV5-1 TGCGCCAGCAGCTTCGAGAACACTGAAGCTTTCTTT CASSFENTEAFF
TRBD2 NA TRBJ2-5 TRBV7-9 TGTGCCAGCAGCTTAGGAAGAGCGGGAGCAGAGACCCAGTACTTC CASSLGRAGAETQYF
NA NA TRBJ1-1 TRBV18 TGTGCCAGCTCACCACCTAAGTCCAGTAAATCTGAAGCTTTCTTT CASSPPKSSKSEAFF
TRBD1 NA TRBJ1-2 TRBV5-1 TGCGCCAGCAGCATTACCGGGACAGGTGTTGTTTTACTGGATGGCTACACCTTC CASSITGTGVVLLDGYTF
NA NA TRBJ2-7 TRBV7-9 TGTGCCAGCAGCTTAGGTCAGCCGAAGGACGAGCAGTACTTC CASSLGQPKDEQYF
TRBD1 NA TRBJ1-2 TRBV18 TGTGCCAGCTCACCCGGGACAGCTCCTCTGTTCTATGGCTACACCTTC CASSPGTAPLFYGYTF
TRBD1 NA TRBJ1-1 TRBV7-8 TGTGCCAGCACGGACAGGGGGAACACTGAAGCTTTCTTT CASTDRGNTEAFF
NA NA TRBJ2-3 TRBV5-1 TGCGCCAGCAGACAAGGTAACAGGGATACTAGCACAGATACGCAGTATTTT CASRQGNRDTSTDTQYF
TRBD2 NA TRBJ2-3 TRBV7-2 TGTGCCAGCAGCCCCAGACTAGCGGGGGGGTTAGATACGCAGTATTTT CASSPRLAGGLDTQYF
NA NA TRBJ2-7 TRBV7-9 TGTGCCAGCAGCTCGGACCTCTCCTACGAGCAGTACTTC CASSSDLSYEQYF
TRBD2 NA TRBJ2-7 TRBV9 TGTGCCAGCAGCGTAGAAGGGGCGGGGGCCTACGAGCAGTACTTC CASSVEGAGAYEQYF
TRBD1 NA TRBJ1-1 TRBV27 TGTGCCAGCAGTTTGACAGGGGTGAACACTGAAGCTTTCTTT CASSLTGVNTEAFF
NA NA TRBJ1-4 TRBV10-3 TGTGCCATCAGGGGGTCTGGCGAAAAACTGTTTTTT CAIRGSGEKLFF
TRBD2 NA TRBJ2-7 TRBV27 TGTGCCAGCAGTATCTCGGGACTAGCGGCATACTACGAGCAGTACTTC CASSISGLAAYYEQYF
NA NA TRBJ2-1 TRBV6-5 TGTGCCAGCACCAGAGGGTACCCTGAGGATGAGCAGTTCTTC CASTRGYPEDEQFF
NA NA TRBJ1-5 TRBV28 TGTGCCAGCACTCAAACAGGTCATAAGCCCCAGCATTTT CASTQTGHKPQHF
NA NA TRBJ1-1 TRBV20-1 TGCAGTGCACCATTGAACACTGAAGCTTTCTTT CSAPLNTEAFF
NA NA TRBJ2-1 TRBV2 TGTGCCAGCGGTAGGAGCTCCTACAATGAGCAGTTCTTC CASGRSSYNEQFF
TRBD1 NA TRBJ1-2 TRBV5-6 TGTGCCAGCAGCCGACAGGGGACAAACTATGGCTACACCTTC CASSRQGTNYGYTF
TRBD1 NA TRBJ2-7 TRBV27 TGTGCCAGCAGGGGATCACAGGGGAGAAGCTCCTACGAGCAGTACTTC CASRGSQGRSSYEQYF
NA many TRBJ2-2 TRBV7-9 TGTGGATGTGACAGGGACTTCATGGGGGAGCTGTTTTTT CGCDRDFMGELFF
TRBD1 NA TRBJ1-5 TRBV2 TGTGCCAGCACCTTAACCGTGACAGGGAATCAGCCCCAGCATTTT CASTLTVTGNQPQHF
NA NA TRBJ2-3 TRBV29-1 TGCAGCGTGGCCCCGGACGGAGCTAGTAGCGCAGATACGCAGTATTTT CSVAPDGASSADTQYF
NA NA TRBJ1-2 TRBV18 TGTGCCAGCTCACCACCTACAGGGCGAACCTCCTATGGCTACACCTTC CASSPPTGRTSYGYTF
NA NA TRBJ2-3 TRBV6-1 TGTGCCAGCAGTGATTCTTTCTTAGGACTGGATACGCAGTATTTT CASSDSFLGLDTQYF
NA NA TRBJ2-7 TRBV12-5 TGTGCTAGTGGTTTATCAGGCTACGAGCAGTACTTC CASGLSGYEQYF
TRBD1 NA TRBJ1-2 TRBV27 TGTGCCAGCAGAAAGGGGGCGGGTGGCTACACCTTC CASRKGAGGYTF
NA NA TRBJ2-6 TRBV30 TGTGCCTGGATTTCCAGGGCTGGGGCCAACGTCCTGACTTTC CAWISRAGANVLTF
NA NA TRBJ2-7 TRBV6-5 TGTGCCGTATCCAGGGGGGGATACTACGAGCAGTACTTC CAVSRGGYYEQYF
NA NA TRBJ2-3 TRBV5-4 TGTGCCAGCAGCTTGATATATACAGGGGATACGCAGTATTTT CASSLIYTGDTQYF
NA NA TRBJ1-2 TRBV18 TGTGCCAGCTCACCAACACAGGGTTCGTTTTCGGGCTACACCTTC CASSPTQGSFSGYTF
NA NA TRBJ1-6 TRBV6-5 TGTGCCACCACCCGGGAAGCGAGGAATTCACCCCTCCACTTT CATTREARNSPLHF